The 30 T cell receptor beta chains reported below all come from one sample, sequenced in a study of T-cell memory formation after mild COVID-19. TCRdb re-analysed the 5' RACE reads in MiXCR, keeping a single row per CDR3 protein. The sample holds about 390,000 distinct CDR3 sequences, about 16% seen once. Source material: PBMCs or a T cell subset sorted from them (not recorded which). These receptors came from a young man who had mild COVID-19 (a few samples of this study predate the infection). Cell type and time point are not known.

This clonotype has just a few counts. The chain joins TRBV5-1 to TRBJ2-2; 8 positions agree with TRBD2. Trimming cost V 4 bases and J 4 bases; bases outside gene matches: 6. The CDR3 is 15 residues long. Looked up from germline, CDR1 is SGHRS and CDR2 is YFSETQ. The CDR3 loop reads CASSIPGLGTGELFF. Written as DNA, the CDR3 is TGCGCCAGCAGCATACCGGGACTAGGCACCGGGGAGCTGTTTTTT.

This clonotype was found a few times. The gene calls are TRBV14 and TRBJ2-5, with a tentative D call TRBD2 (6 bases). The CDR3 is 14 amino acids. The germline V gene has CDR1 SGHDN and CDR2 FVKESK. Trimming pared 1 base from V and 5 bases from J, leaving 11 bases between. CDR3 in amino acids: CASSQGAGLETQYF. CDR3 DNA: TGTGCCAGCAGCCAAGGTGCGGGGTTGGAGACCCAGTACTTC.

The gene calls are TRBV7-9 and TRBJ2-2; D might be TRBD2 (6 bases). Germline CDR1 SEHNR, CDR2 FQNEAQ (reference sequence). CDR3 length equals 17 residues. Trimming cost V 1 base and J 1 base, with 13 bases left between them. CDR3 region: CASSLVRGVGNTGELFF. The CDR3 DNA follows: TGTGCCAGCAGCTTAGTCCGCGGGGTAGGGAACACCGGGGAGCTGTTTTTT. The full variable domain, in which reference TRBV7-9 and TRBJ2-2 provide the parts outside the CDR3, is DTGVSQNPRHKITKRGQNVTFRCDPISEHNRLYWYRQTLGQGPEFLTYFQNEAQLEKSRLLSDRFSAERPKGSFSTLEIQRTEQGDSAMYLCASSLVRGVGNTGELFFGEGSRLTVL.

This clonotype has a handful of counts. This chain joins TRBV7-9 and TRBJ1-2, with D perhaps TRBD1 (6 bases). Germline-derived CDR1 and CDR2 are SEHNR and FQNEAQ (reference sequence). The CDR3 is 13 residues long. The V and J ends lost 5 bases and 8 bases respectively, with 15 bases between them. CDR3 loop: CASSLNREKGYTF. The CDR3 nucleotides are TGTGCCAGCAGCCTAAACAGGGAAAAGGGCTACACCTTC.

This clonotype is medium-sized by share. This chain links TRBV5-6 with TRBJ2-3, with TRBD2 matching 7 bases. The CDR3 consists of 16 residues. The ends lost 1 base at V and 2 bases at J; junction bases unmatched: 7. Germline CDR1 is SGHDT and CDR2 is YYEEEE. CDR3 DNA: TGTGCCAGCAGCTTGTATAAGCGGGGACTCACAGATACGCAGTATTTT. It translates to CASSLYKRGLTDTQYF.

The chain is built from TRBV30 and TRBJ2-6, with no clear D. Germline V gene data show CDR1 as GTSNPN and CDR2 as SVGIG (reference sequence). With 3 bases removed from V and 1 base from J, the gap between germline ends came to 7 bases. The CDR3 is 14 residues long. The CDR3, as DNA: TGTGCCTGGAGCAACCCTTCTGGGGCCAACGTCCTGACTTTC. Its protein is CAWSNPSGANVLTF.

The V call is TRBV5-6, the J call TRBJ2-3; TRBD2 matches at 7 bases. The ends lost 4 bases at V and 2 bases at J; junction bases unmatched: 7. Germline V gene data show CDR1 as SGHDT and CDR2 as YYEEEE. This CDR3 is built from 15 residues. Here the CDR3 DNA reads TGTGCCAGCAGCCAACAGCGGGGTATCACAGATACGCAGTATTTT. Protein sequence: CASSQQRGITDTQYF. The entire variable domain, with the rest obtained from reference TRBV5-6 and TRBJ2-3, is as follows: DAGVTQSPTHLIKTRGQQVTLRCSPKSGHDTVSWYQQALGQGPQFIFQYYEEEERQRGNFPDRFSGHQFPNYSSELNVNALLLGDSALYLCASSQQRGITDTQYFGPGTRLTVL.

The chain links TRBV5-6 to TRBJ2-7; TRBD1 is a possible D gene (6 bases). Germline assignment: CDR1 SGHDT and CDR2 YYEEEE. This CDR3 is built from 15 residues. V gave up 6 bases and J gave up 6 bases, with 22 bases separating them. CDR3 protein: CASTHWTARRGEQYV. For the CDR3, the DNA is TGTGCCAGCACCCATTGGACAGCCCGAAGAGGCGAGCAGTACGTC.

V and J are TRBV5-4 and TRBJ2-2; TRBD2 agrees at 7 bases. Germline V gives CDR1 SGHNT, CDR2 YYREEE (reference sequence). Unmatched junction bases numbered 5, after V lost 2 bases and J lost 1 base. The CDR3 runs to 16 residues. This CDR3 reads CASSFEAGLNTGELFF. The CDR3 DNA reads TGTGCCAGCAGCTTTGAAGCGGGGTTGAACACCGGGGAGCTGTTTTTT.

The CDR3 coding sequence is TGCAGTGCTAGAGAGCGGGTTTATGGAAACACCATATATTTT. The encoded protein is CSARERVYGNTIYF. The rearrangement uses TRBV20-1 and TRBJ1-3; no firm D call. Trimming took off 0 bases at V and 3 bases at J, with 9 bases between the two ends. In germline, CDR1 is DFQATT, CDR2 SNEGSKA (reference sequence). There are 14 residues in the CDR3.

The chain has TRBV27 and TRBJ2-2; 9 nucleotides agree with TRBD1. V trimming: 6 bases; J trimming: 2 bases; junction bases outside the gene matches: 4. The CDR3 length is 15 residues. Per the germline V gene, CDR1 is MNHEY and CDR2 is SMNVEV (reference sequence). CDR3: CASSYRGRNTGELFF. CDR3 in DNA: TGTGCCAGCAGCTACAGGGGGCGAAACACCGGGGAGCTGTTTTTT.

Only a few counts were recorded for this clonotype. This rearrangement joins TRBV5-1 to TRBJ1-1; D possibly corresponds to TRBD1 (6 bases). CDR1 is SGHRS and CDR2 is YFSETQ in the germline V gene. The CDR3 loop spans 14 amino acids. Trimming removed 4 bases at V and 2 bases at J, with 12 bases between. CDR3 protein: CASSAGHVNTEAFF. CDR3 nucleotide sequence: TGCGCCAGCAGCGCGGGACACGTTAACACTGAAGCTTTCTTT. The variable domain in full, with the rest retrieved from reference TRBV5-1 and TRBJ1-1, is KAGVTQTPRYLIKTRGQQVTLSCSPISGHRSVSWYQQTPGQGLQFLFEYFSETQRNKGNFPGRFSGRQFSNSRSEMNVSTLELGDSALYLCASSAGHVNTEAFFGQGTRLTVV.

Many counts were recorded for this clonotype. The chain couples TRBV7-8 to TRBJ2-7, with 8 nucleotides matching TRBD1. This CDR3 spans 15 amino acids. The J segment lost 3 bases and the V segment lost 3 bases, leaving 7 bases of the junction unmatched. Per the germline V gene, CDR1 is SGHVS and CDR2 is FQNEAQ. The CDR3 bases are TGTGCCAGCAGCTTGGACAGGGTGAGGCTCTACGAGCAGTACTTC. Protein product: CASSLDRVRLYEQYF.

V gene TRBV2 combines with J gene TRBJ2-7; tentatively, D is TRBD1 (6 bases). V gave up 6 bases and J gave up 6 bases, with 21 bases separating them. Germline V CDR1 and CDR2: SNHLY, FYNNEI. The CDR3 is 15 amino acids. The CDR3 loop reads CASRYGLQGSGEQYF. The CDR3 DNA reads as TGTGCCAGCAGATACGGGTTGCAGGGGTCCGGCGAGCAGTACTTC.

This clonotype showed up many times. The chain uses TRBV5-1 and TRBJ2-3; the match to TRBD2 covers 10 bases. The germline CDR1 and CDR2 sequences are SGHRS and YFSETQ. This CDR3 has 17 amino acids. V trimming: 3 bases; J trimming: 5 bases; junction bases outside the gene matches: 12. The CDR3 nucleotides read TGCGCCAGCAGCTCTACACCTACTAGCGGGGAAAGAGATACGCAGTATTTT. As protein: CASSSTPTSGERDTQYF.

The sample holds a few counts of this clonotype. Here the CDR3 DNA reads TGTGCCAGCATTGCCGGGGGCGCGACGTACAATGAGCAGTTCTTC. Its translation: CASIAGGATYNEQFF. This sequence joins TRBV7-9 and TRBJ2-1; D might be TRBD1 or TRBD2, each matching 6 bases. CDR1 is SEHNR and CDR2 is FQNEAQ in the germline V gene (reference sequence). There are 15 residues in the CDR3. Trimming stripped 7 bases from V and 4 bases from J, with 17 bases between.

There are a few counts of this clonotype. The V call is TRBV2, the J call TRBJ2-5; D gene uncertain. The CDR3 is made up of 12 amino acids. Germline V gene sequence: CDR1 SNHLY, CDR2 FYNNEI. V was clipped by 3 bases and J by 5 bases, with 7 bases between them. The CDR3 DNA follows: TGTGCCAGCAGTGAGCAAGACGAGACCCAGTACTTC. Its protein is CASSEQDETQYF.

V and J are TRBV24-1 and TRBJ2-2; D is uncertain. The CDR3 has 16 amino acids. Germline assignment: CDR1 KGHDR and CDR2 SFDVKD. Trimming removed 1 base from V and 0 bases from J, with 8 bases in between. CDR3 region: CATSDFSRTNTGELFF. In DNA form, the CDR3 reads TGTGCCACCAGTGATTTTTCCAGGACGAACACCGGGGAGCTGTTTTTT.

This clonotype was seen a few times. The CDR3 nucleotides read TGTGCCAGCTCACCACCCGGGGGACTAGCGAAGGTGGTGCAGTTCTTC. Its translation is CASSPPGGLAKVVQFF. V is TRBV18 and J is TRBJ2-1, with 10 bases fitting TRBD2. V shed 0 bases and J 12 bases; nucleotides not matched to a gene: 11. Germline CDR1 is KGHSH and CDR2 is LQKENI. CDR3 length equals 16 residues.

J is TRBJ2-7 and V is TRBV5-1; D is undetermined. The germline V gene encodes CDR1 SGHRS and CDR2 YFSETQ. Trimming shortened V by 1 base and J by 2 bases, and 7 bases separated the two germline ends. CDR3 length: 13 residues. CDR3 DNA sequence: TGCGCCAGCAGCTTGTCAGCTACCTACGAGCAGTACTTC. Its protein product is CASSLSATYEQYF.

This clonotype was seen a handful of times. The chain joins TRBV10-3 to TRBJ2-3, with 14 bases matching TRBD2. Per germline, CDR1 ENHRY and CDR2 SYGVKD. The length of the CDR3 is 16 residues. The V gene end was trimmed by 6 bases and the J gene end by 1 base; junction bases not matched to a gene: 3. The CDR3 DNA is TGTGCCATCAGCCCGGGACTAGCGGGGGGCACAGATACGCAGTATTTT. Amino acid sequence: CAISPGLAGGTDTQYF.

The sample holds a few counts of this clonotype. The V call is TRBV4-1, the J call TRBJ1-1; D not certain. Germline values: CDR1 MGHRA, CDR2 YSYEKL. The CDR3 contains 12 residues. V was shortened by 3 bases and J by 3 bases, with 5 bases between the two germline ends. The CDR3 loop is CASSHGYTEAFF. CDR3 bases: TGCGCCAGCAGCCACGGATACACTGAAGCTTTCTTT.

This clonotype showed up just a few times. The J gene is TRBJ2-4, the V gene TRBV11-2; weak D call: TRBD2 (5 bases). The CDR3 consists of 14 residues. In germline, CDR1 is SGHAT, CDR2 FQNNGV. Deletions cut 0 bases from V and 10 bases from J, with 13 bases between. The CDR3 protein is CASSLEVAQHIQYF. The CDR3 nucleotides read TGTGCCAGCAGCTTAGAAGTAGCGCAACATATTCAGTACTTC.

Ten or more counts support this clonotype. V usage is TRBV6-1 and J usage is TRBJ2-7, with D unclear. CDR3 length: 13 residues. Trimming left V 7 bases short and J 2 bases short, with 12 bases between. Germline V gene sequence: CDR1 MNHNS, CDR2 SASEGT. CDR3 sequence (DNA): TGTGCCAGCAACAGCCCGGCCACCTACGAGCAGTACGTC. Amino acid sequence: CASNSPATYEQYV.

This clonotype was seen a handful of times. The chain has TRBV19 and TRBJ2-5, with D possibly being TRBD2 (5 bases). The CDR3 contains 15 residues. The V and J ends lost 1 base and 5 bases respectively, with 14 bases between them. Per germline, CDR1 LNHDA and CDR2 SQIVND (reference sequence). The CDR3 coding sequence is TGTGCCAGTAGTATAGTTGGCAGCCCGGGGGAGACCCAGTACTTC. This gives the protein CASSIVGSPGETQYF.

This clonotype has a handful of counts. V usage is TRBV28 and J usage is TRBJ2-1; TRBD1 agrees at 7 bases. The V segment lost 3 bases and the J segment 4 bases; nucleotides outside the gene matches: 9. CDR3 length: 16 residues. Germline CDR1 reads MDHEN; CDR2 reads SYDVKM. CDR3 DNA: TGTGCCAGCAGTTTTGCCGGGACAGCTCTGTACAATGAGCAGTTCTTC. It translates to CASSFAGTALYNEQFF.

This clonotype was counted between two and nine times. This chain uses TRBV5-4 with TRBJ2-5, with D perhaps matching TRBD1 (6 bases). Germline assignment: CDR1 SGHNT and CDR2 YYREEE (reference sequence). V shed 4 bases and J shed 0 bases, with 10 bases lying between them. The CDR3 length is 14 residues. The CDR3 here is CASSRNRDQETQYF. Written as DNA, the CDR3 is TGTGCCAGCAGCAGAAACAGGGACCAAGAGACCCAGTACTTC. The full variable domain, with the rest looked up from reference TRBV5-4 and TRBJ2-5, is ETGVTQSPTHLIKTRGQQVTLRCSSQSGHNTVSWYQQALGQGPQFIFQYYREEENGRGNFPPRFSGLQFPNYSSELNVNALELDDSALYLCASSRNRDQETQYFGPGTRLLVL.

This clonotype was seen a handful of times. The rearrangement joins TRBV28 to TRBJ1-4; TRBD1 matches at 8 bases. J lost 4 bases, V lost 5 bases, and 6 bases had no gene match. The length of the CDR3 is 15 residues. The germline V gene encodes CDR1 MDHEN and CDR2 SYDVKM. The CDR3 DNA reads TGTGCCAGCAGTCCGAGGACAGGGTTTAATGAAAAACTGTTTTTT. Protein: CASSPRTGFNEKLFF.

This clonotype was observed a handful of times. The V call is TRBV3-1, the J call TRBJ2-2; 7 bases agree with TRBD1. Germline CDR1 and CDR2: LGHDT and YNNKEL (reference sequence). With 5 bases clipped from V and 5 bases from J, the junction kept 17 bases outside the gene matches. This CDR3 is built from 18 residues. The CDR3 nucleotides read TGTGCCAGCAGCAAATCCGGGACAGCTAAAATGTGGACCGGGGAGCTGTTTTTT. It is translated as CASSKSGTAKMWTGELFF.

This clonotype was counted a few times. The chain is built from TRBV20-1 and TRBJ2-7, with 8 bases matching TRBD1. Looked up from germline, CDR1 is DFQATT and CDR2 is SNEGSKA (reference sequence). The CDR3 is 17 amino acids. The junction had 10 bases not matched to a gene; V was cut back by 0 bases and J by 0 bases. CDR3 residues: CSARDGEPDRGSYEQYV. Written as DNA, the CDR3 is TGCAGTGCTAGAGATGGGGAGCCAGACAGGGGCTCCTACGAGCAGTACGTC.